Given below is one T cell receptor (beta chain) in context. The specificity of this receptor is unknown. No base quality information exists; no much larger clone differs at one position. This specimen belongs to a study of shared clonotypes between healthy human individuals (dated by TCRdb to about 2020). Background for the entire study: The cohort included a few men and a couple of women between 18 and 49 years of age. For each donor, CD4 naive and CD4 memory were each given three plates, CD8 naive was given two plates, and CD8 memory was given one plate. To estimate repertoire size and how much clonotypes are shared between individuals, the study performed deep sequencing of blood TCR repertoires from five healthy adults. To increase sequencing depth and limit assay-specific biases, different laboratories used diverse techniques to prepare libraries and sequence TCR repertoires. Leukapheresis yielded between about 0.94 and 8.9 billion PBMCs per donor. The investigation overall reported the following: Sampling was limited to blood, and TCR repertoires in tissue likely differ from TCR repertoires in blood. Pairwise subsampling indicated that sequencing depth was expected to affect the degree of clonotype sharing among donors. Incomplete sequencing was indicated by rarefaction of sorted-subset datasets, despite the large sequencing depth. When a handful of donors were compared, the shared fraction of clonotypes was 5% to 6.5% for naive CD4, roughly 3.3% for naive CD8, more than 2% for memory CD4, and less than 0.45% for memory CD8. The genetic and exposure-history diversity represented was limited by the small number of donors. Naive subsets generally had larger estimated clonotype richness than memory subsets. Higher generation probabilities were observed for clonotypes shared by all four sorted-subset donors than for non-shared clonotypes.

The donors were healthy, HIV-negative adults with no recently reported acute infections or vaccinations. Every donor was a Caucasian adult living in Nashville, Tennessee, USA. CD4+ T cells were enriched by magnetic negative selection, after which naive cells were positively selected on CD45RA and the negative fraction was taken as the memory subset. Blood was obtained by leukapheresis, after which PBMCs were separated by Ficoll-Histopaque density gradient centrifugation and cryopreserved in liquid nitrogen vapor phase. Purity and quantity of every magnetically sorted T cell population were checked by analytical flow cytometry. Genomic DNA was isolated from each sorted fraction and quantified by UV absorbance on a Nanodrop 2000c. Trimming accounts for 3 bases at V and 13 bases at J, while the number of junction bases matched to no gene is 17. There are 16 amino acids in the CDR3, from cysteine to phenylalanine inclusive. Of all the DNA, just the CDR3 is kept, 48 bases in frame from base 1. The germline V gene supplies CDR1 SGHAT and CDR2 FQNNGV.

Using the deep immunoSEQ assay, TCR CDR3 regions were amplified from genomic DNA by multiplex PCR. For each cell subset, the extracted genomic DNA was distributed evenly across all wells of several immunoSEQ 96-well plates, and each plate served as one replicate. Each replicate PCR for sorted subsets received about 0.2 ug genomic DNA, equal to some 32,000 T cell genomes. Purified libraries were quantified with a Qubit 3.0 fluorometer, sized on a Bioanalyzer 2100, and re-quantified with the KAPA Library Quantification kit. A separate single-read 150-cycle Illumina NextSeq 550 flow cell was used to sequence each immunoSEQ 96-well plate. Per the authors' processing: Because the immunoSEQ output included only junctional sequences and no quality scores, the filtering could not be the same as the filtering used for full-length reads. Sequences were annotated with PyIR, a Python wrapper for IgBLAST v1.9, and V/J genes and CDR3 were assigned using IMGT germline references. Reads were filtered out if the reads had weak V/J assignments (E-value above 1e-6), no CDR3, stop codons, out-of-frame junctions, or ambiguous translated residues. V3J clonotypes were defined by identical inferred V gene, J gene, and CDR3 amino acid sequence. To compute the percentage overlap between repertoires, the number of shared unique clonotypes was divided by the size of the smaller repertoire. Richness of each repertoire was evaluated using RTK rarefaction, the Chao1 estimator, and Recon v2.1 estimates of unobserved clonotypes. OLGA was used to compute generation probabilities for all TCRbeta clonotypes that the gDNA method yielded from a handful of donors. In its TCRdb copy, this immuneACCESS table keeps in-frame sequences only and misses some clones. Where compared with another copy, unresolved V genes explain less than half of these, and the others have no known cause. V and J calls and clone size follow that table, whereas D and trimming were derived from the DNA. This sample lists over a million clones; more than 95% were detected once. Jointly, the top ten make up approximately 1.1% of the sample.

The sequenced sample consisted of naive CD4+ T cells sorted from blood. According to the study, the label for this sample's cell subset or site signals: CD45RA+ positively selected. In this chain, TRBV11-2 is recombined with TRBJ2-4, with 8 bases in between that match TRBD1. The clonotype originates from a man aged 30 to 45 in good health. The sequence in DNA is TGTGCCAGCAGCTTGAGGGCCGGGACAGGAAAACATTGGCAGTACTTC. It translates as CASSLRAGTGKHWQYF.